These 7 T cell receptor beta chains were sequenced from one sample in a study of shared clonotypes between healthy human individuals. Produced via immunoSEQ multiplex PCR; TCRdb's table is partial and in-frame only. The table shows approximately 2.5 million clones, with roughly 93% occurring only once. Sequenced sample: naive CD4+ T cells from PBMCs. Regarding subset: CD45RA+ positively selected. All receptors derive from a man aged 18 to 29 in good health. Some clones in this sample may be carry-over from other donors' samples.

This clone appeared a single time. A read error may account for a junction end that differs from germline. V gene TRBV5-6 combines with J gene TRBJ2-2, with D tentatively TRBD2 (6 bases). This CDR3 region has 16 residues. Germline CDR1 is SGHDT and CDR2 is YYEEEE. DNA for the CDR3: TGTGCCAGCAGCTTGGGTCCGGGAGCGAGCACCCGGGAGCTGTTTTTT. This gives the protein CASSLGPGASTRELFF.

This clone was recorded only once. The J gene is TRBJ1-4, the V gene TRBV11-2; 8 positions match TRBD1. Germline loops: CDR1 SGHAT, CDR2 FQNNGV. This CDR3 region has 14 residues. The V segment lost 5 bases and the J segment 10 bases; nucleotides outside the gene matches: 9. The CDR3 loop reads CASSQYRGDGKLFF. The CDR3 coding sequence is TGTGCCAGCAGCCAATACAGGGGGGACGGAAAACTGTTTTTT.

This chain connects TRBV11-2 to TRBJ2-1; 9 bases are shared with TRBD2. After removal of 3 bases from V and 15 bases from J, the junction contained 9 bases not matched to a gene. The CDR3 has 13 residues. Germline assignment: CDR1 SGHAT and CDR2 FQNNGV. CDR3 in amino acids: CASSLGSGTSRFF. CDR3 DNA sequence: TGTGCCAGCAGCTTGGGATCCGGGACTAGCCGGTTCTTC.

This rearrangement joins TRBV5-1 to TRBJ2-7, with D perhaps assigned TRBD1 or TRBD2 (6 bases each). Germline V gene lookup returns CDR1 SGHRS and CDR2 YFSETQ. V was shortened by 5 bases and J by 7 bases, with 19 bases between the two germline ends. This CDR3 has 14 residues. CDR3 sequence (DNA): TGCGCCAGCAGGACGCAGGGGACGGGGGAGGAGCAGTACTTC. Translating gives CASRTQGTGEEQYF. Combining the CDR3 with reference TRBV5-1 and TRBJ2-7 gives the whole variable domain KAGVTQTPRYLIKTRGQQVTLSCSPISGHRSVSWYQQTPGQGLQFLFEYFSETQRNKGNFPGRFSGRQFSNSRSEMNVSTLELGDSALYLCASRTQGTGEEQYFGPGTRLTVT.

As DNA, the CDR3 is TGTGCCAGCAGCCCGACAGGGGGCTCCTACAATGAGCAGTTCTTC. Translating gives CASSPTGGSYNEQFF. The chain is built from TRBV5-6 and TRBJ2-1; 9 positions agree with TRBD1. Trimming removed 4 bases from V and 0 bases from J; junction bases left unmatched: 2. Germline V gives CDR1 SGHDT, CDR2 YYEEEE. The CDR3 has 15 amino acids.

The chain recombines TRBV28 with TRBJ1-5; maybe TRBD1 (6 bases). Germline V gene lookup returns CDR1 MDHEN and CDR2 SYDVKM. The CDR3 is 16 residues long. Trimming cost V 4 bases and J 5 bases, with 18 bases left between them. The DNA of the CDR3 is TGTGCCAGCAGTTCCCCAACAGGGTCGAGTCATCAGCCCCAGCATTTT. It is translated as CASSSPTGSSHQPQHF.

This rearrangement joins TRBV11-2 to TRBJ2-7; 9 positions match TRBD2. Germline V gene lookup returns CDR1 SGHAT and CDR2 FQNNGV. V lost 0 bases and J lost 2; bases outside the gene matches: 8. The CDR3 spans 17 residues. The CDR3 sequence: CASSLEGAGGYPYEQYF. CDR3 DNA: TGTGCCAGCAGCTTAGAAGGGGCGGGAGGGTACCCCTACGAGCAGTACTTC.